Below, 3 T cell receptor beta chains from the same sample are listed, as sequenced in a study of blood T cells in healthy people across ages. PCR was performed a second time for roughly 7 to 11 cycles using a sample-barcoded 5' primer and a J-beta primer mix. TCRdb called the 5' RACE reads again in MiXCR, with one record for every CDR3 protein. The sample has some 790,000 distinct CDR3 sequences; around 26% are singletons. The sample comprised blood. The receptor set was obtained from a woman aged 80 or over in good health.

Comments on this clonotype: A read error is possible here, since a much larger clone lies one base away. The chain couples TRBV5-1 to TRBJ2-1; D possibly corresponds to TRBD2 (7 bases). V was trimmed by 3 bases and J by 7 bases, leaving 17 bases between them. Germline loops: CDR1 SGHRS, CDR2 YFSETQ. The length of the CDR3 is 15 residues. CDR3 coding DNA: TGCGCCAGCAGCTGGATGGCGGGGGCCGCAAATGAGCAGTTCTTC. Amino acid sequence: CASSWMAGAANEQFF. Full variable domain (rest looked up from reference TRBV5-1 and TRBJ2-1): KAGVTQTPRYLIKTRGQQVTLSCSPISGHRSVSWYQQTPGQGLQFLFEYFSETQRNKGNFPGRFSGRQFSNSRSEMNVSTLELGDSALYLCASSWMAGAANEQFFGPGTRLTVL.

Many counts were recorded for this clonotype. CDR3: CSASDYLAKNIQYF. As DNA, the CDR3 is TGCAGTGCATCGGACTACTTAGCCAAAAACATTCAGTACTTC. The rearrangement links TRBV20-1 to TRBJ2-4, with a tentative D call TRBD2 (6 bases). Germline V lookup: CDR1 DFQATT, CDR2 SNEGSKA (reference sequence). This CDR3 region has 14 residues. The V and J ends lost 6 bases and 0 bases respectively, with 12 bases between them.

A note on this clonotype: A much larger clone sits a single nucleotide away, making a read error possible. This chain connects TRBV2 to TRBJ2-5; perhaps TRBD1 as D (5 bases). Trimming removed 4 bases from V and 5 bases from J, with 17 bases in between. This CDR3 has 15 residues. Germline CDR1 SNHLY, CDR2 FYNNEI. In nucleotides, the CDR3 is TGTGCCAGCAGTGGGCCAGGGATAGGTCGGGAGACCCAGTACTTC. This translates into CASSGPGIGRETQYF.